This TCR beta chain came from a study of breast tumors, draining lymph nodes, adjacent tissues. Study results and caveats: Luminal-like breast cancer showed significantly higher tumor–nontumor repertoire similarity than basal-like. Compared with lymph nodes, tumors were less diverse; compared with nontumor tissue, more.

As for this clonotype: Its antigen is not known.

TCRdb ran MiXCR on the multiplex PCR reads and lists one entry per CDR3 protein. The sample lists 60,000 to 75,000 distinct CDR3 sequences, 45% to 65% occurring once. The clonotype comes from a female donor with breast cancer. Some clones in this sample may be carry-over from other donors' samples. The sequencing sample was made of breast tumor tissue.

CDR3 sequence: CSAWFDDDSPLHF. CDR3 sequence (DNA): TGCAGTGCTTGGTTTGACGATGATTCACCCCTCCACTTT. The rearrangement joins TRBV20-1 to TRBJ1-6, with D unresolved. Trimming stripped 5 bases from V and 8 bases from J, with 13 bases between. CDR3 length: 13 amino acids. In germline, CDR1 is DFQATT, CDR2 SNEGSKA (reference sequence).